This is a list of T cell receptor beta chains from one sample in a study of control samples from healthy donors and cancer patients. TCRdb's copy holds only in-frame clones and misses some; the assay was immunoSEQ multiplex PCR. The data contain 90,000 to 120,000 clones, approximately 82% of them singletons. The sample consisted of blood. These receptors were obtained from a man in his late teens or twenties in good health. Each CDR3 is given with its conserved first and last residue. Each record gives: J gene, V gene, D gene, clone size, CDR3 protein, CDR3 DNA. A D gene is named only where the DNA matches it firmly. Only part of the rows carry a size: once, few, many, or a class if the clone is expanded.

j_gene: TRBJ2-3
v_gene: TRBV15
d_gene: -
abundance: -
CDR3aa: CATSREPSPEYTQYF
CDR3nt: TGTGCCACCAGCAGAGAACCGTCCCCGGAGTATACGCAGTATTTT

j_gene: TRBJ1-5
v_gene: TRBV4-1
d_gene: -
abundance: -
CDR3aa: CASSLTKADGPNQPQHF
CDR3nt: TGCGCCAGCAGCCTCACGAAAGCCGACGGCCCCAATCAGCCCCAGCATTTT

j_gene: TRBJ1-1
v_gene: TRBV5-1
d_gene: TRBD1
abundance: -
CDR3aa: CASSSTPGTGKTEAFF
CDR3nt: TGCGCCAGCAGCTCAACACCCGGGACAGGGAAAACTGAAGCTTTCTTT

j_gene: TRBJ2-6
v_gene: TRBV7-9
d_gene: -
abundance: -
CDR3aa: CASSSVVGANVLTF
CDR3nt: TGTGCCAGCAGCTCGGTTGTCGGGGCCAACGTCCTGACTTTC

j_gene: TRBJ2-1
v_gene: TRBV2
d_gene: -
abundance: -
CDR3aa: CASSWPGARNEQFF
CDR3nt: TGTGCCAGCAGCTGGCCCGGGGCGCGGAATGAGCAGTTCTTC

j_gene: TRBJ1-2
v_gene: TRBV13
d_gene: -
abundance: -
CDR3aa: CASSLESRLGRGQKLYGYTF
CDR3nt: TGTGCCAGCAGCTTAGAGTCTCGGCTGGGCAGGGGACAAAAACTCTATGGCTACACCTTC

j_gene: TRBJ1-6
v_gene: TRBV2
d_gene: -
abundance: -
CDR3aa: CASSLRSSYNSPLHF
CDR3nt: TGTGCCAGCAGTCTCAGAAGCTCCTATAATTCACCCCTCCACTTT

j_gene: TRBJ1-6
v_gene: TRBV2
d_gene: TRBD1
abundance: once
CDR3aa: CASRRQGNANSPLHF
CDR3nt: TGTGCCAGCAGGAGACAGGGAAACGCTAATTCACCCCTCCACTTT

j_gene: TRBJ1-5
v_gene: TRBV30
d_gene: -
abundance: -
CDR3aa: CAWSVPGAQGNQPQHF
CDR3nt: TGTGCCTGGAGTGTACCAGGGGCGCAGGGCAATCAGCCCCAGCATTTT

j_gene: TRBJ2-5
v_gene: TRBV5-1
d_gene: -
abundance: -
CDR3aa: CASSGQGTPFWETQYF
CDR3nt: TGCGCCAGCAGCGGTCAAGGGACACCCTTTTGGGAGACCCAGTACTTC

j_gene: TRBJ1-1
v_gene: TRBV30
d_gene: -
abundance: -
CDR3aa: CAVGGLNTEAFF
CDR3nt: TGTGCCGTTGGGGGGCTGAACACTGAAGCTTTCTTT

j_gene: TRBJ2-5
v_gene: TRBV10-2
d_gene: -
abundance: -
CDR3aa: CASKKGSAGETQYF
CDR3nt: TGCGCCAGCAAGAAGGGGTCTGCAGGAGAGACCCAGTACTTC

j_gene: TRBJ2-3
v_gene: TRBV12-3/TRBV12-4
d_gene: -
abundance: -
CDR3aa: CASTHTDTQYF
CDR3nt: TGTGCCAGCACGCACACAGATACGCAGTATTTT

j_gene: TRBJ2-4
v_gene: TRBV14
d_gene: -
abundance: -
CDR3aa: CASSQDLSGDIQYF
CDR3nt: TGTGCCAGCAGCCAAGATCTATCAGGGGACATTCAGTACTTC

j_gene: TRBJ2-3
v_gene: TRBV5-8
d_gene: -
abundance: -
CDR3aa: CASSLAMSADTQYF
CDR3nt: TGTGCCAGCAGCTTGGCCATGAGCGCAGATACGCAGTATTTT

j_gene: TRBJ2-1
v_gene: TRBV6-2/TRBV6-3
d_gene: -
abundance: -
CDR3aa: CASSYGHRAEDPQFF
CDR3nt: TGTGCCAGCAGTTACGGGCACAGGGCCGAGGACCCCCAGTTCTTC

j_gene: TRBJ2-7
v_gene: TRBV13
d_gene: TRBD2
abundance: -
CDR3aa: CASSFGLDRGEQYF
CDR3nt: TGTGCCAGCAGCTTCGGACTAGATCGTGGCGAGCAGTACTTC

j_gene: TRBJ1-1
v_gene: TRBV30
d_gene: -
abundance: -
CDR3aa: CAWSVKGAMNTEAFF
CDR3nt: TGTGCCTGGAGTGTAAAAGGGGCAATGAACACTGAAGCTTTCTTT

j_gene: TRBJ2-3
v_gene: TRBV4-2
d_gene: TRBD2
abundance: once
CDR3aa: CASSQGLAGESTDTQYF
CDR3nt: TGTGCCAGCAGCCAAGGTCTAGCGGGGGAGAGCACAGATACGCAGTATTTT

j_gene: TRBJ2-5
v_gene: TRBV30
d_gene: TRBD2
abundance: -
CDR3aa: CAWVLLAGEETQYF
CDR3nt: TGTGCCTGGGTTTTACTAGCGGGGGAGGAGACCCAGTACTTC

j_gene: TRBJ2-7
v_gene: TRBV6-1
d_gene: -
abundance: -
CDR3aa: CASSEEILVYSRSYEQYF
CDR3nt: TGTGCCAGCAGTGAAGAAATTTTGGTGTATTCGCGGTCCTACGAGCAGTACTTC

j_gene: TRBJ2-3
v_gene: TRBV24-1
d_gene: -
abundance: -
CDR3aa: CATGPGEGADTQYF
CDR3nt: TGTGCCACTGGGCCAGGGGAGGGCGCAGATACGCAGTATTTT

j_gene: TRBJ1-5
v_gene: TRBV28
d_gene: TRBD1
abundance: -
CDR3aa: CASSAGFGTGNQPQHF
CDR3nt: TGTGCCAGCAGTGCGGGATTCGGGACAGGGAATCAGCCCCAGCATTTT

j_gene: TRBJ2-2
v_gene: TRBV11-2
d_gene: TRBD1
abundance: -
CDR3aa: CASSSRTGTNTGELFF
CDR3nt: TGTGCCAGCAGTTCCCGGACAGGGACGAACACCGGGGAGCTGTTTTTT

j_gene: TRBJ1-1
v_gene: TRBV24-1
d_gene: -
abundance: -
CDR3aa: CATSGPGNTEAFF
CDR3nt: TGTGCCACCAGTGGTCCGGGGAACACTGAAGCTTTCTTT

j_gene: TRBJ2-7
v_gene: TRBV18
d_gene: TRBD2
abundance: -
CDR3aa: CASSPRLAGTQRVEQYF
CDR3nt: TGTGCCAGCTCACCAAGGCTAGCGGGGACCCAAAGGGTCGAGCAGTACTTC